The T cell receptor beta chain described here comes from a study of spatial heterogeneity in lung cancer. This CDR3 region has 14 residues. V was pared by 5 bases and J by 5 bases, with 13 bases between. TCRdb redid the calling of the 5' RACE reads with MiXCR, one entry per CDR3 protein. Here the sample spans more than 60,000 distinct CDR3 sequences, nearly 6.5% being singletons. Ten or more counts support this clonotype. Time point defined: sample taken at primary tumor resection. Whole RNA was taken from tumor, nontumor lung or frozen PBMC; it was then sequenced unsorted. The V gene is TRBV12-3 or TRBV12-4, the J gene TRBJ1-5; TRBD1 might be the D (6 bases). Specimen: PBMCs, collected at surgery. This sequence was found in a female donor with early-stage non-small cell lung cancer. This CDR3 is CASSRGPGDQPQHF. CDR3 bases: TGTGCCAGCAGTCGAGGGCCAGGGGATCAGCCCCAGCATTTT.